Shown below are 17 T cell receptor beta chains from a single sample sequenced in a study of OX40 agonist ivuxolimab in advanced cancers. Libraries came from the immunoSEQ multiplex PCR assay. Here the immuneACCESS table is served through TCRdb, limited to in-frame sequences with V and J called. Missing clones are a known gap in these copies; in checked studies unresolved V genes cover under half, and the rest lacks a known reason. The sample has about 68,000 clones on record, around 84% of them singletons. 1.5% to 2% of the sample is held by the ten biggest clonotypes. The source material was CD4+ or CD8+ T cells sorted from blood, sampled in a trial of the OX40 agonist ivuxolimab. Receptor source: an adult with an advanced solid tumor such as melanoma, head and neck, liver or kidney cancer.

V usage is TRBV10-1 and J usage is TRBJ1-1, with TRBD1 matching 8 bases. Germline CDR1 reads WNHNN; CDR2 reads SYGVQD (reference sequence). V was clipped by 7 bases and J by 3 bases; unmatched bases: 10. This CDR3 is built from 15 residues. In DNA, the CDR3 is TGCGCCAGCATCAGGGGGCTCATCGGGGACACTGAAGCTTTCTTT. Residues: CASIRGLIGDTEAFF.

The chain employs TRBV5-1 and TRBJ2-7; unclear D gene. This CDR3 is built from 13 residues. Trimming left V 0 bases short and J 6 bases short, with 10 bases between. The germline V gene encodes CDR1 SGHRS and CDR2 YFSETQ. CDR3 sequence: CASSLAGLGEQYF. The DNA for the CDR3 is TGCGCCAGCAGCTTGGCCGGGTTGGGCGAGCAGTACTTC.

The count of this clone is one. The rearrangement uses TRBV5-1 and TRBJ1-2, with 11 bases that match TRBD1. This CDR3 is 14 amino acids long. Germline assignment: CDR1 SGHRS and CDR2 YFSETQ. V was pared by 0 bases and J by 7 bases, with 2 bases of the junction left unmatched. The CDR3 region has the DNA TGCGCCAGCAGCTTGGCCGGGACAGGGGGTGGCTACACCTTC. Amino acid sequence: CASSLAGTGGGYTF.

The gene calls are TRBV29-1 and TRBJ1-3; D is unclear. The CDR3 contains 11 residues. Trimming took 4 bases from V and 4 from J, leaving 5 bases between them. Germline CDR1 and CDR2: SQVTM and ANQGSEA. In DNA, the CDR3 is TGCAGCGTTGCCGGGGGAAACACCATATATTTT. Translation: CSVAGGNTIYF.

CDR3 sequence: CASSYSYGGSKNIQYF. CDR3 in DNA: TGTGCCAGCAGTTACTCGTACGGGGGCAGCAAAAACATTCAGTACTTC. V usage is TRBV6-5 and J usage is TRBJ2-4; D might be TRBD1 or TRBD2, each matching 6 bases. V dropped 0 bases and J dropped 3 bases, with 12 bases sitting between them. CDR1 is MNHEY, CDR2 SVGAGI, per germline. The CDR3 loop spans 16 amino acids.

V gene TRBV4-3 combines with J gene TRBJ2-2, with D perhaps TRBD2 (5 bases). The CDR3 runs 14 residues. V lost 6 bases and J 10 bases, leaving 18 bases between the germline ends. Per the germline V gene, CDR1 is LGHNA and CDR2 is YSLEER. DNA of the CDR3: TGCGCCAGCAGTAGAGGCCGGGGTGACGCGGAGCTGTTTTTT. Translated, it gives CASSRGRGDAELFF.

This clone was counted only a few times. For the CDR3, the DNA is TGCAGCGGGCGAATCGGACAGTTTGAAGCTTTCTTT. Translation: CSGRIGQFEAFF. The rearrangement links TRBV29-1 to TRBJ1-1; a possible D gene is TRBD1 (6 bases). Germline CDR1 is SQVTM and CDR2 is ANQGSEA. Trimming cost V 7 bases and J 7 bases, with 16 bases left between them. This CDR3 region has 12 residues.

This chain joins TRBV9 and TRBJ2-3, with D possibly being TRBD1 or TRBD2 (5 bases each). From germline, CDR1 is SGDLS and CDR2 YYNGEE. The V gene lost 6 bases and the J gene lost 3 bases, with 17 bases spanning the gap. The CDR3 contains 15 residues. The DNA for the CDR3 is TGTGCCAGCACCGTGCAGGGTCGAGGGACAGATACGCAGTATTTT. It specifies CASTVQGRGTDTQYF.

The genes are TRBV2 and TRBJ2-2; TRBD1 matches 7 bases. Germline trimming cut 5 bases from V and 6 bases from J; bases unmatched to any gene: 3. The CDR3 contains 13 residues. Germline CDR1 SNHLY, CDR2 FYNNEI. For the CDR3, the DNA is TGTGCCAGCAGTTATACAGGGGCCGGGGAGCTGTTTTTT. As protein: CASSYTGAGELFF. Combining the CDR3 with reference TRBV2 and TRBJ2-2 gives the whole variable domain EPEVTQTPSHQVTQMGQEVILRCVPISNHLYFYWYRQILGQKVEFLVSFYNNEISEKSEIFDDQFSVERPDGSNFTLKIRSTKLEDSAMYFCASSYTGAGELFFGEGSRLTVL.

The rearrangement uses TRBV29-1 and TRBJ2-3; D not certain. With 1 base removed from V and 6 bases from J, the gap between germline ends came to 8 bases. The CDR3 loop spans 12 amino acids. Per the germline V gene, CDR1 is SQVTM and CDR2 is ANQGSEA. The CDR3 nucleotides are TGCAGCGTTGAAGGTTCCATGGATACGCAGTATTTT. It is translated as CSVEGSMDTQYF.

CDR3 sequence reads: CASSSNGYRVGDYEQYF. Written as DNA, the CDR3 is TGTGCCAGCAGTTCCAACGGATACAGGGTAGGCGACTACGAGCAGTACTTC. V is TRBV28 and J is TRBJ2-7; TRBD1 might be the D (6 bases). The CDR3 covers 17 residues. Trimming took off 4 bases at V and 3 bases at J, with 22 bases between the two ends. CDR1 and CDR2 from the germline V gene are MDHEN and SYDVKM.

This chain links TRBV5-6 with TRBJ2-3; D is possibly TRBD1 (5 bases). V was clipped by 3 bases and J by 1 base, with 18 bases between them. Per the germline V gene, CDR1 is SGHDT and CDR2 is YYEEEE. The CDR3 loop spans 17 amino acids. The CDR3 nucleotides are TGTGCCAGCAGCTCTACTAAAAGATCCAGGGGCACAGATACGCAGTATTTT. Protein product: CASSSTKRSRGTDTQYF.

The rearrangement joins TRBV7-2 to TRBJ2-7, with D uncertain. Germline V gene sequence: CDR1 SGHTA, CDR2 FQGNSA. Deletions cut 5 bases from V and 6 bases from J, with 11 bases between. This CDR3 region has 12 residues. This chain's CDR3 is CASSQDLTEQYF. CDR3 DNA: TGTGCCAGCAGCCAGGACCTTACCGAGCAGTACTTC.

In this sample, this clone turned up once. The chain combines TRBV2 with TRBJ1-1; D might be TRBD1 (5 bases). Germline V gene lookup returns CDR1 SNHLY and CDR2 FYNNEI. V was trimmed by 7 bases and J by 1 base, leaving 7 bases between them. The CDR3 contains 12 residues. CDR3: CASTTGNTEAFF. The CDR3 bases are TGTGCCAGCACTACAGGGAACACTGAAGCTTTCTTT.

The rearrangement links TRBV28 to TRBJ1-1; no definite D call. CDR1 MDHEN and CDR2 SYDVKM come from the germline V gene. CDR3 length: 13 residues. V was clipped by 7 bases and J by 0 bases, with 9 bases between them. CDR3 bases: TGTGCCAGCAAGGACGATATGAACACTGAAGCTTTCTTT. Translation gives CASKDDMNTEAFF.

The gene calls are TRBV6-6 and TRBJ1-5; a weak D match, TRBD1 (6 bases). Germline V gives CDR1 MNHNY, CDR2 SVGAGI (reference sequence). The CDR3 extends over 13 amino acids. Trimming stripped 8 bases from V and 3 bases from J, with 11 bases between. DNA for the CDR3: TGTGCCAGCTACGGGACATCCAATCAGCCCCAGCATTTT. It codes for CASYGTSNQPQHF.

The chain is built from TRBV7-2 and TRBJ1-5; 7 bases match TRBD1. Germline CDR1 is SGHTA and CDR2 is FQGNSA. The ends lost 4 bases at V and 6 bases at J; junction bases unmatched: 6. The CDR3 extends over 14 amino acids. CDR3 residues: CASSYQQGPQPQHF. In nucleotides, the CDR3 is TGTGCCAGCAGCTACCAACAGGGGCCTCAGCCCCAGCATTTT.